This T cell receptor beta chain was profiled in a study of graft-versus-host responses after intestinal transplantation. Turning to the study itself: After anti-thymocyte globulin induction, recipients took tacrolimus and steroids for two to three years.

Concerning this clone: What it binds is not known.

Here immunoSEQ multiplex PCR was the method, and the copy in TCRdb shows in-frame clones only, minus some. The data show around 110,000 clones, 90% seen once. This sequence originates from a human donor who received an intestinal transplant. This specimen consisted of unstimulated CD4+ T cells sorted from spleen or lymph node cells, obtained before intestinal transplant.

Written as DNA, the CDR3 is TGTGCCAGCAGCTTAAGCCCCGGACTAGCGGAATCCAATGAGCAGTTCTTC. Translating it yields CASSLSPGLAESNEQFF. The rearrangement uses TRBV11-2 and TRBJ2-1; 10 bases fit TRBD2. This CDR3 region has 17 residues. The trim removed 2 bases at V and 6 bases at J, leaving 10 bases unmatched. Germline V gene sequence: CDR1 SGHAT, CDR2 FQNNGV. The full variable domain, rest sourced from reference TRBV11-2 and TRBJ2-1, is EAGVAQSPRYKIIEKRQSVAFWCNPISGHATLYWYQQILGQGPKLLIQFQNNGVVDDSQLPKDRFSAERLKGVDSTLKIQPAKLEDSAVYLCASSLSPGLAESNEQFFGPGTRLTVL.